This T cell receptor beta chain was retrieved from a study of T cells in tuberculosis. Study as a whole: T cells were selected with CD1B tetramers loaded with glucose monomycolate. The study's findings and limits: Low-affinity CD1B-GMM tetramer-binding T cells may have been missed.

This CDR3 comprises 15 residues. V shed 0 bases and J shed 8 bases, with 16 bases lying between them. CDR1 is MNHEY, CDR2 SVGAGI, per germline. No alpha-beta pairing information exists for these sequences. The assay was immunoSEQ multiplex PCR, and TCRdb's table has in-frame clones only and misses some. The sample includes about 59,000 clones, 81% of them seen just once. Cells were sorted from thawed PBMC rested overnight and stained with GMM-loaded CD1B tetramer, viability dye and anti-CD3. The CD1B tetramers carried C32 glucose monomycolate purified from Rhodococcus equi. CD14-expressing monocytes were removed from PBMC before cryopreservation and sorting.

The receptor was isolated from an adult woman with latent tuberculosis. The sample consisted of CD1b-GMM tetramer-negative cells sorted from PBMCs. J is TRBJ1-2 and V is TRBV6-5, with D possibly TRBD1 on 6 matching bases. The chain's CDR3 is CASSYSGSAQGGYTF. The DNA of the CDR3 is TGTGCCAGCAGTTACTCGGGCTCTGCCCAGGGGGGCTACACCTTC.